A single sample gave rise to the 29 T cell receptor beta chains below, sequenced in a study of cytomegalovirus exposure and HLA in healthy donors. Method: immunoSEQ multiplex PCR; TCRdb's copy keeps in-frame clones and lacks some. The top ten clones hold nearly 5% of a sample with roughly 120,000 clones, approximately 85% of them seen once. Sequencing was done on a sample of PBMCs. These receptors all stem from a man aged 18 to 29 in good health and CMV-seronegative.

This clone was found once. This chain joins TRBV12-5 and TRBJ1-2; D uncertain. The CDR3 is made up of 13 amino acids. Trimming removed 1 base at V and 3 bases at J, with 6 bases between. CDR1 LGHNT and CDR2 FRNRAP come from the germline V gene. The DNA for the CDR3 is TGTGCTAGTGGTTTGGCCTCCTACTATGGCTACACCTTC. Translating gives CASGLASYYGYTF.

Here the CDR3 reads CASRTSGISYEQYF. The CDR3 DNA follows: TGTGCCAGCCGGACTAGCGGGATCTCCTACGAGCAGTACTTC. The chain links TRBV6-1 to TRBJ2-7, with 12 bases identical to TRBD2. The V and J ends lost 8 bases and 0 bases, in that order; junction bases with no gene match: 2. Germline assignment: CDR1 MNHNS and CDR2 SASEGT. CDR3 length: 14 residues.

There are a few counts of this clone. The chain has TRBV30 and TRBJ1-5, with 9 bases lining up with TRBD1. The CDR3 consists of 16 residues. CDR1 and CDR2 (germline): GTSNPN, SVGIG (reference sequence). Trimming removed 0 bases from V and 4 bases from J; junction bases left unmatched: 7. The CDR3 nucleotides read TGTGCCTGGAGTGTACCTAATGGACAGGGGAATCAGCCCCAGCATTTT. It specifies CAWSVPNGQGNQPQHF.

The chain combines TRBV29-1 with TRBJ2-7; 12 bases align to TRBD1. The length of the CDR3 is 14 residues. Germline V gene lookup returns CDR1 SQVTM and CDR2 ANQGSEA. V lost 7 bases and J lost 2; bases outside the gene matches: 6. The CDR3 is CSAGTGGNPYEQYF. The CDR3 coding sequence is TGCAGCGCCGGGACAGGGGGCAATCCCTACGAGCAGTACTTC.

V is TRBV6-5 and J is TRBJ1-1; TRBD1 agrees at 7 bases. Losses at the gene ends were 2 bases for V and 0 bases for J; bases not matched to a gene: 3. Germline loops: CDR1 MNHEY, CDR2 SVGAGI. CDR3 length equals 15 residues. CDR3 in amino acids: CASSYGGTVNTEAFF. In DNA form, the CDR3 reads TGTGCCAGCAGTTACGGGGGGACAGTGAACACTGAAGCTTTCTTT.

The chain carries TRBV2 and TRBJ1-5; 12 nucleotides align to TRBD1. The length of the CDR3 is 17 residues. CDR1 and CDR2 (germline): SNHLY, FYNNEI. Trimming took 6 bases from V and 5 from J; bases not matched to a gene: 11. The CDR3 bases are TGTGCCAGCAGGGGGACAGGGGGCGCGGCTGGGCATCAGCCCCAGCATTTT. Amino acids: CASRGTGGAAGHQPQHF.

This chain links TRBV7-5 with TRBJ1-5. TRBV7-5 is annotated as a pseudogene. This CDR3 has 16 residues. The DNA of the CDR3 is TGTGTCAGAAGCTTGGACCGGAGGGTAGTCAATCAGCCCCAGCATTTT. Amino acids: CVRSLDRRVVNQPQHF.

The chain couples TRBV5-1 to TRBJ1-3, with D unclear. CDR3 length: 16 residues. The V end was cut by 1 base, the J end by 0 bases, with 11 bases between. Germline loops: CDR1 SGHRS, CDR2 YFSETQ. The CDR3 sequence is CASSLKAAHSGNTIYF. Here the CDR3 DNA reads TGCGCCAGCAGCTTGAAGGCGGCTCACTCTGGAAACACCATATATTTT.

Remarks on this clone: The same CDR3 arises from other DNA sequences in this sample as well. CDR3 in DNA: TGTGCCAGCTCACCAGGACAGGGGGCTTACGAGCAGTACTTC. Translation: CASSPGQGAYEQYF. The V gene is TRBV18, the J gene TRBJ2-7; 11 positions agree with TRBD1. This CDR3 has 14 amino acids. Losses at the gene ends were 2 bases for V and 4 bases for J; bases not matched to a gene: 1. Germline CDR1 and CDR2: KGHSH and LQKENI.

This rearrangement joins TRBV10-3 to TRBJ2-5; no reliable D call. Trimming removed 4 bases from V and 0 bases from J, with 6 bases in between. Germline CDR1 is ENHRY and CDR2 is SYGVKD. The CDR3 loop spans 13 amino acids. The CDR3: CAISAEYQETQYF. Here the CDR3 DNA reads TGTGCCATCAGTGCTGAGTACCAAGAGACCCAGTACTTC.

For the CDR3, the DNA is TGTGCCAGCAGCTTGGGCCCAAACGGACTAAACACTGAAGCTTTCTTT. Its protein product is CASSLGPNGLNTEAFF. The genes are TRBV5-4 and TRBJ1-1, with D uncertain. This CDR3 has 16 amino acids. Trimming left V 0 bases short and J 2 bases short, with 14 bases between. CDR1 and CDR2 (germline): SGHNT, YYREEE (reference sequence).

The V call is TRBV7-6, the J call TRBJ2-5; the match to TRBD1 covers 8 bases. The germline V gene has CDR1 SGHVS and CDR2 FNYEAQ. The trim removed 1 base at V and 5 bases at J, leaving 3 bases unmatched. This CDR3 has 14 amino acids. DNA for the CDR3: TGTGCCAGCAGCTTAGGAACAGGGGGGGAGACCCAGTACTTC. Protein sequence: CASSLGTGGETQYF.

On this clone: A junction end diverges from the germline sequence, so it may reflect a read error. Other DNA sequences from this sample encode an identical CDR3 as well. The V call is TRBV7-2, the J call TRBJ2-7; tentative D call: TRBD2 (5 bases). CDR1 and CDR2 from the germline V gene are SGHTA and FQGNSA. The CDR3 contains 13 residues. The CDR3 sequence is CASSSRGSYEQYF. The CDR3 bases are TGTGCTAGCAGCTCCCGAGGGTCCTACGAGCAGTACTTC.

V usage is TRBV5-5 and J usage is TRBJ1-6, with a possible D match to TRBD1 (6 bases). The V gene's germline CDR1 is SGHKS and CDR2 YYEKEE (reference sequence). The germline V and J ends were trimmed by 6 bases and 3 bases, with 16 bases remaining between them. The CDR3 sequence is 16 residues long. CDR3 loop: CASTFGTNDYNSPLHF. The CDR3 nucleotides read TGTGCCAGCACCTTTGGGACAAACGACTATAATTCACCCCTCCACTTT.

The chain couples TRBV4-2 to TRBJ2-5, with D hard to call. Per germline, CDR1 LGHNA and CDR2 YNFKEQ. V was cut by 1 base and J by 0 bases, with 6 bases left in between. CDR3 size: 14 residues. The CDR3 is CASSQAYNQETQYF. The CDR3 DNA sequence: TGTGCCAGCAGCCAAGCTTACAACCAAGAGACCCAGTACTTC.

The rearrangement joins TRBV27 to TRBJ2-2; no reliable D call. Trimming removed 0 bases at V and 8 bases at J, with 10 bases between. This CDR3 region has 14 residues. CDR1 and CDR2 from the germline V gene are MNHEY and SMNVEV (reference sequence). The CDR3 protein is CASSLSSGSGELFF. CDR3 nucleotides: TGTGCCAGCAGTTTATCCTCCGGGTCGGGGGAGCTGTTTTTT.

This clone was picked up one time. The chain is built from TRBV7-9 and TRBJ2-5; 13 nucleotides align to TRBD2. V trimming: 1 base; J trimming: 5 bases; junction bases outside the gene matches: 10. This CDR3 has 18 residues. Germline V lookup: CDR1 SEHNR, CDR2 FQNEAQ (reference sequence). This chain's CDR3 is CASSLGGRGLAGSETQYF. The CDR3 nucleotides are TGTGCCAGCAGCTTAGGCGGTAGGGGACTAGCGGGGTCTGAGACCCAGTACTTC.

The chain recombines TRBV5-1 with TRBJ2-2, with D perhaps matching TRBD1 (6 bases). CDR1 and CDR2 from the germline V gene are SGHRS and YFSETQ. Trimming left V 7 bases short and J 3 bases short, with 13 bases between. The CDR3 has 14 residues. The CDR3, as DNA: TGCGCCAGCCGCTCGAGACAGGACACCGGGGAGCTGTTTTTT. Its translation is CASRSRQDTGELFF.

CDR3: CASTYDRGRGSSNQPQHF. As DNA, the CDR3 is TGTGCCAGCACCTACGACAGGGGGCGCGGTTCAAGCAATCAGCCCCAGCATTTT. This chain joins TRBV2 and TRBJ1-5; TRBD1 matches 10 bases. The CDR3 length is 18 residues. Germline assignment: CDR1 SNHLY and CDR2 FYNNEI. V was clipped by 7 bases and J by 1 base; unmatched bases: 13.

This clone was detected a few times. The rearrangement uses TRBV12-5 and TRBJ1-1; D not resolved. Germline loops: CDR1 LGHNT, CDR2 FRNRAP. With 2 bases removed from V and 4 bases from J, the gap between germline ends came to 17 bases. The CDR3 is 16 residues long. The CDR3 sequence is CASGLLREGMGTEAFF. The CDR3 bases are TGTGCTAGTGGTTTGCTCCGAGAGGGTATGGGCACTGAAGCTTTCTTT.

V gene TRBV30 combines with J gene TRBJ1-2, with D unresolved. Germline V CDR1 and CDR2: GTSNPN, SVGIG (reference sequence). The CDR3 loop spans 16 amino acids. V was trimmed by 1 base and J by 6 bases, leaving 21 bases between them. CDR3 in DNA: TGTGCCTGGAGTGCCACTGGTGACTCCTATCCCCATGGCTACACCTTC. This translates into CAWSATGDSYPHGYTF. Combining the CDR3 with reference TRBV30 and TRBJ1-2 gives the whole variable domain SQTIHQWPATLVQPVGSPLSLECTVEGTSNPNLYWYRQAAGRGLQLLFYSVGIGQISSEVPQNLSASRPQDRQFILSSKKLLLSDSGFYLCAWSATGDSYPHGYTFGSGTRLTVV.

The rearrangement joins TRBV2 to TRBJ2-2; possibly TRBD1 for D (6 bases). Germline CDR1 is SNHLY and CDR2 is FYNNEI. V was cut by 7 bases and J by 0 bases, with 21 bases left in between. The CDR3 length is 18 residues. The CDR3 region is CASKSPAWDTANTGELFF. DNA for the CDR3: TGTGCCAGCAAGTCCCCCGCGTGGGACACGGCGAACACCGGGGAGCTGTTTTTT.

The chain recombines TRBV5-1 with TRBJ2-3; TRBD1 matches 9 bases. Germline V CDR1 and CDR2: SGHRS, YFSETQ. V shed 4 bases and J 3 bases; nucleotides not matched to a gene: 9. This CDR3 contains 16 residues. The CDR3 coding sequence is TGCGCCAGCAGCAAACAGGACAGGGGAGGGACAGATACGCAGTATTTT. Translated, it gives CASSKQDRGGTDTQYF.

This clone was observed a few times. CDR3 amino acids: CASSSEGNTIYF. CDR3 in DNA: TGCGCCAGCAGCTCGGAGGGGAACACCATATATTTT. The V gene is TRBV5-1, the J gene TRBJ1-3, with D possibly matching TRBD1 (5 bases). CDR3 length: 12 amino acids. Trimming shortened V by 3 bases and J by 7 bases, and 8 bases separated the two germline ends. The V gene's germline CDR1 is SGHRS and CDR2 YFSETQ.

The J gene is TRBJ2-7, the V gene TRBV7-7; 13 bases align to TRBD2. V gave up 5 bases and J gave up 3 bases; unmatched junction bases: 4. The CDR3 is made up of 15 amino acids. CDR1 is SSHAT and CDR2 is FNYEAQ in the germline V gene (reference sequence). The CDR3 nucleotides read TGTGCCAGCAGCGCCGGACTAGCGGGAGTCTACGAGCAGTACTTC. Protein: CASSAGLAGVYEQYF.

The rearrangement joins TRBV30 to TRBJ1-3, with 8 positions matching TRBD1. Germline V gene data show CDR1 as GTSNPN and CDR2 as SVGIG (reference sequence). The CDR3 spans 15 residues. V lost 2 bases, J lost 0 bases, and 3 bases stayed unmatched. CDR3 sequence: CAWSFTGGSGNTIYF. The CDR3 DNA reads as TGTGCCTGGAGTTTTACAGGGGGCTCTGGAAACACCATATATTTT.

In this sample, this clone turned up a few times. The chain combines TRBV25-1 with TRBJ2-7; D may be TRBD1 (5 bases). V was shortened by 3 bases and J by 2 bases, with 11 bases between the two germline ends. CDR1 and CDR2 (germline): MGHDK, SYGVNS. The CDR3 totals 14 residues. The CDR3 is CASSEDKPPYEQYF. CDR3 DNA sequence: TGTGCCAGCAGTGAGGACAAACCACCCTACGAGCAGTACTTC.

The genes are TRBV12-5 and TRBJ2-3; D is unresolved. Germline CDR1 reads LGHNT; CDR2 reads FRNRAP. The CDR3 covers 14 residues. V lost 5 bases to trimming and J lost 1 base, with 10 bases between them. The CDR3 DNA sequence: TGTGCTAGTGGTGCCGGGTTGGGCACAGATACGCAGTATTTT. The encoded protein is CASGAGLGTDTQYF.

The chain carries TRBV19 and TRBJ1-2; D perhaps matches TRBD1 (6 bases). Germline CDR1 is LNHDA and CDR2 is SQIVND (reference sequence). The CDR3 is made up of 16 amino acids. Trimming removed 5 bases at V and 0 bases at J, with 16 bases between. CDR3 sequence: CASSHPRQAANYGYTF. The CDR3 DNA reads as TGTGCCAGTAGTCATCCCCGACAGGCAGCTAACTATGGCTACACCTTC.